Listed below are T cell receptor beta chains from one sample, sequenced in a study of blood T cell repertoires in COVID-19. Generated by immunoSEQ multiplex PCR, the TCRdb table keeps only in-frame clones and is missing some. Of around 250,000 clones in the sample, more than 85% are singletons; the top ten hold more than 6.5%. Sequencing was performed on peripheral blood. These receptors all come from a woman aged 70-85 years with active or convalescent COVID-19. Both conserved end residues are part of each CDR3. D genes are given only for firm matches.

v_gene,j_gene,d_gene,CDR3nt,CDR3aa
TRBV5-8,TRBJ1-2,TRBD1,TGTGCCGGTTCCCGTGAGACAGGGGTTAACTATGGCTACACCTTC,CAGSRETGVNYGYTF
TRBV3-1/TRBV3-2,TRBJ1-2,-,TGTGCCAGCAGCCAACAGGGTACGGGTGGCTACACCTTC,CASSQQGTGGYTF
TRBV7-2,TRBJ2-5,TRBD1,TGTGCCAGCAGCTTACGACAGGGTGAAGAGACCCAGTACTTC,CASSLRQGEETQYF
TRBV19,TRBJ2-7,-,TGTGCCAGTCAGGTGGGGACTTCTCTCGACGAGCAGTACTTC,CASQVGTSLDEQYF
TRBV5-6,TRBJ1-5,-,TGTGCCAGCAGCTCGGGGGTTCAGCCCCAGCATTTT,CASSSGVQPQHF
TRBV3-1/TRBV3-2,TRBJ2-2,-,TGTGCCAGCAGCCCCCCAAGGGGGGGGGCCGGGGAGCTGTTTTTT,CASSPPRGGAGELFF
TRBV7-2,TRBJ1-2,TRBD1,TGTGCCAGCGGATCATTTTCCGGGACAGATGGCTACACCTTC,CASGSFSGTDGYTF
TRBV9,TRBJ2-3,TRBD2,TGTGCCAGCAGCGACGGGACTAGCGGGGGCTTCACAGATACGCAGTATTTT,CASSDGTSGGFTDTQYF
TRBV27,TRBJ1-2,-,TGTGCCAGCAGATCTCCAAGGGCCACAGGGACCTACACCTTC,CASRSPRATGTYTF
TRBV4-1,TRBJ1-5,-,TGCGCCAGCAGCCAAGGGCAGGCCGTCAATCAGCCCCAGCATTTT,CASSQGQAVNQPQHF
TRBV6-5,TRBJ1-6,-,TGTGCCAGCAGCCGAACCCAGGGCTTGAATTCACCCCTCCACTTT,CASSRTQGLNSPLHF